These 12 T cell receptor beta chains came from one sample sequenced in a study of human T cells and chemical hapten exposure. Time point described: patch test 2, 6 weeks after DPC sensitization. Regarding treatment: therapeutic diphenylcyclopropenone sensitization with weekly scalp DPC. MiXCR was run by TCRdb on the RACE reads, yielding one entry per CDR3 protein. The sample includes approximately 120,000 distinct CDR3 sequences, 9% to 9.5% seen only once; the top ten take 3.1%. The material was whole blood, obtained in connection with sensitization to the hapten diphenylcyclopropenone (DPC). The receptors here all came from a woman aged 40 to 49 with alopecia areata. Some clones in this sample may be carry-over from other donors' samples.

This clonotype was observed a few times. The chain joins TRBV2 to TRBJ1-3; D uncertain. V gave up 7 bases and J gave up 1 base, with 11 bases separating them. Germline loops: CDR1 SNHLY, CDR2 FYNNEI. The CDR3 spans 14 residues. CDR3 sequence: CASKTPGSGNTIYF. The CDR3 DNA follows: TGTGCCAGCAAGACCCCGGGATCTGGAAACACCATATATTTT.

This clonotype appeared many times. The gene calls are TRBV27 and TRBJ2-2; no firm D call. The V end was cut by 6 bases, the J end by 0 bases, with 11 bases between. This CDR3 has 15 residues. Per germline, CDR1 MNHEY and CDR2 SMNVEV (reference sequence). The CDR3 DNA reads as TGTGCCAGCAGCCCTGACTGGTCGAACACCGGGGAGCTGTTTTTT. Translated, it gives CASSPDWSNTGELFF.

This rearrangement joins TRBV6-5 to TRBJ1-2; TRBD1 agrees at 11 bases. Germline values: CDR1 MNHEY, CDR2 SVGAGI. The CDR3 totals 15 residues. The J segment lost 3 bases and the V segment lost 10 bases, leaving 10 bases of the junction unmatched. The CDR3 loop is CATSFWTGGDYGYTF. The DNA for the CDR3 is TGTGCCACCTCATTTTGGACAGGGGGCGACTATGGCTACACCTTC.

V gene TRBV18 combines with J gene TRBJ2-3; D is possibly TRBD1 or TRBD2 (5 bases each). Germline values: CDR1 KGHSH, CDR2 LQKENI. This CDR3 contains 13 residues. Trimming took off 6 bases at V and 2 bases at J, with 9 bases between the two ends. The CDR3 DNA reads TGTGCCAGCTCGGGGGTCGTCACAGATACGCAGTATTTT. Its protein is CASSGVVTDTQYF.

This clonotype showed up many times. The CDR3 spells CASSYPGGLETGELFF. CDR3 coding DNA: TGTGCCAGCAGTTACCCGGGGGGCCTCGAGACCGGGGAGCTGTTTTTT. The V and J genes are TRBV7-6 and TRBJ2-2; a possible D gene is TRBD2 (7 bases). The CDR3 sequence is 16 residues long. From germline, CDR1 is SGHVS and CDR2 FNYEAQ. V was pared by 6 bases and J by 5 bases, with 19 bases between.

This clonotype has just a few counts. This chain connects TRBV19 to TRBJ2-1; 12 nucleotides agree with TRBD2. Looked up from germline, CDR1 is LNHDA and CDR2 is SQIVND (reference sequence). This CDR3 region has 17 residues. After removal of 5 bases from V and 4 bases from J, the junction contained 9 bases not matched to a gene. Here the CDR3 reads CASSPGLAGGRYNEQFF. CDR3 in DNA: TGTGCCAGTAGTCCCGGGCTAGCGGGGGGGCGTTACAATGAGCAGTTCTTC. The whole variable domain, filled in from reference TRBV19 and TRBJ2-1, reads DGGITQSPKYLFRKEGQNVTLSCEQNLNHDAMYWYRQDPGQGLRLIYYSQIVNDFQKGDIAEGYSVSREKKESFPLTVTSAQKNPTAFYLCASSPGLAGGRYNEQFFGPGTRLTVL.

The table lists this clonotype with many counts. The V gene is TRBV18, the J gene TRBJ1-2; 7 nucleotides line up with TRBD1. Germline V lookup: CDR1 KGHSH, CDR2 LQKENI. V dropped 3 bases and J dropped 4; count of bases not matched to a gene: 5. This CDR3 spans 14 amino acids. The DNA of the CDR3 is TGTGCCAGCTCACCGCCAGGGGGGCTCTATGGCTACACCTTC. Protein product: CASSPPGGLYGYTF.

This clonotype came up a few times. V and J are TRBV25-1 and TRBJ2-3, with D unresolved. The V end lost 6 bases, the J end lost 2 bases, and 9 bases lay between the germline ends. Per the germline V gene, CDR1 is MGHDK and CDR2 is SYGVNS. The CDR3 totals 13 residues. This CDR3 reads CASSLLPTDTQYF. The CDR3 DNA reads TGTGCCAGCAGCCTCCTGCCCACAGATACGCAGTATTTT.

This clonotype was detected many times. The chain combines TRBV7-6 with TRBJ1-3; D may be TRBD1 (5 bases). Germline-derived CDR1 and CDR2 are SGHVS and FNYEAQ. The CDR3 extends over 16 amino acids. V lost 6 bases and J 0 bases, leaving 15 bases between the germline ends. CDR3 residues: CASSETGTASGNTIYF. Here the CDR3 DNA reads TGTGCCAGCAGTGAGACGGGGACGGCCTCTGGAAACACCATATATTTT.

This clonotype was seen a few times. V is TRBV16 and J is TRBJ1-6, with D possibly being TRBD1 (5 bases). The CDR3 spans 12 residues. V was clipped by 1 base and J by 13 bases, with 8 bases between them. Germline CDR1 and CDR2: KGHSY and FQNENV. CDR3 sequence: CASSQWSGPLHF. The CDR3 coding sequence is TGTGCCAGCAGCCAATGGTCAGGGCCCCTCCACTTT.

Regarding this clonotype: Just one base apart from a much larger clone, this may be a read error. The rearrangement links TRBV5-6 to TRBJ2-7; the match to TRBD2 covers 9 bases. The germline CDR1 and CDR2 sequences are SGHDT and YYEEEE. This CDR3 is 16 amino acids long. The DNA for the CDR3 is TGTGCCGGCAGCTCACCAAGTAGCGGGGGCCGCTACGAGCAGTACTTC. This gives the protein CAGSSPSSGGRYEQYF.

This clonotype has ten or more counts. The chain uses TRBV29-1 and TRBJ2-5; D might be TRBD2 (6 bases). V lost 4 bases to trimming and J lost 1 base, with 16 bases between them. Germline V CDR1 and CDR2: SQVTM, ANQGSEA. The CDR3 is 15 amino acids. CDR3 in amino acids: CSVASRAGLQETQYF. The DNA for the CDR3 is TGCAGCGTTGCTAGCCGGGCGGGGCTCCAAGAGACCCAGTACTTC.